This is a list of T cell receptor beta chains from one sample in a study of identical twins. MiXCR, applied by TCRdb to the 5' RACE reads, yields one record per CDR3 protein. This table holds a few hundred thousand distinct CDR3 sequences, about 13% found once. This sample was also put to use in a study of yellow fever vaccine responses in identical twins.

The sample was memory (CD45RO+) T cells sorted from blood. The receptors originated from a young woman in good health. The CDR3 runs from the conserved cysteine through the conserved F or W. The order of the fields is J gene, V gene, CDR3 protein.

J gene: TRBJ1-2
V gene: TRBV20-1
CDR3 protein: CSARVGSYGYTF

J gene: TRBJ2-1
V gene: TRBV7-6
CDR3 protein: CASSLGRSNGQFF

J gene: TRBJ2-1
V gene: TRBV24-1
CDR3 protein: CATSDFTSGSGNEQFF

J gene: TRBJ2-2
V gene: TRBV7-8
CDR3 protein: CASSGLAGGLSGELFF

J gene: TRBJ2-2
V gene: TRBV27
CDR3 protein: CASSLSGGATGELFF

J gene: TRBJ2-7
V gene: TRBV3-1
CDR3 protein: CASSRKAEQYF

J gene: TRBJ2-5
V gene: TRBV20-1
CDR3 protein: CSARGGSYETQYF

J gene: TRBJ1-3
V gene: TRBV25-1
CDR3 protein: CASSEERSGNTIYF

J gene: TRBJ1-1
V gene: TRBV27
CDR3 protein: CASRSGRANLNTEAFF

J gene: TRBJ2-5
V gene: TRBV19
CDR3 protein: CASSPQGQGRETQYF

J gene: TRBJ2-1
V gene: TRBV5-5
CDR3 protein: CASSFSSGGSYNEQFF

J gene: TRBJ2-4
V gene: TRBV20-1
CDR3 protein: CSARTGIVEERDIQYF

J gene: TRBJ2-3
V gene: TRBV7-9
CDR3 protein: CASSGTRLGGDTQYF

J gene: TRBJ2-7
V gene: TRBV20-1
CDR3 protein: CSAPAAGEEEQYF

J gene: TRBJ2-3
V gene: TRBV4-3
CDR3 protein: CASSQGQGGHTDTQYF

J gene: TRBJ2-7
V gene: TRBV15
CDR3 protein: CATSRPQGLVPYEQYF

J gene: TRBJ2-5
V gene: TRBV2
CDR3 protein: CASKRDRGVSETQYF

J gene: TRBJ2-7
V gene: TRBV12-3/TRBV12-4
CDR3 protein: CASTGGGRRYF

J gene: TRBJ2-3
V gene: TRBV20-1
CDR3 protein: CSASYPGQNTQYF

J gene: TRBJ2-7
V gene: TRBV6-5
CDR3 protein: CASSWTGKGTSEQYF

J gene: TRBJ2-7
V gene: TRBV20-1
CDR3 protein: CSARDPTRSYEQYF

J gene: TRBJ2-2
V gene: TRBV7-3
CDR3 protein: CASSPRGDKNTGELFF

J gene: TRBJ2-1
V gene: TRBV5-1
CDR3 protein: CASSGQRVSVGQDEQFF

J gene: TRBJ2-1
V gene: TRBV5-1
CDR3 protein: CASSQSAVEGYNEQFF